The TCR beta chain described here comes from a study of identical twins. Points from the study as a whole: Because invariant MAIT and iNKT cells could be present, zero-insertion analyses could be partly confounded.

From germline, CDR1 is SGHRS and CDR2 YFSETQ. This CDR3 region has 15 residues. V lost 4 bases, J lost 5 bases, and 18 bases lay in between. TCRdb re-derived calls from the 5' RACE reads in MiXCR, one entry per CDR3 protein. The repertoire consists of hundreds of thousands of distinct CDR3 sequences, with less than 7% occurring once and the leading ten covering approximately 2%. This clonotype was seen at least ten times. Its antigen is still unknown. The sequence came from a man aged 18 to 35 in good health. The sample was naive T cells sorted from blood. The chain uses TRBV5-1 and TRBJ1-1; no definite D call. The CDR3 loop reads CASSPTTPGATEAFF. The DNA of the CDR3 is TGCGCCAGCAGCCCGACAACCCCTGGTGCTACTGAAGCTTTCTTT. Full variable domain (missing parts from reference TRBV5-1 and TRBJ1-1): KAGVTQTPRYLIKTRGQQVTLSCSPISGHRSVSWYQQTPGQGLQFLFEYFSETQRNKGNFPGRFSGRQFSNSRSEMNVSTLELGDSALYLCASSPTTPGATEAFFGQGTRLTVV.